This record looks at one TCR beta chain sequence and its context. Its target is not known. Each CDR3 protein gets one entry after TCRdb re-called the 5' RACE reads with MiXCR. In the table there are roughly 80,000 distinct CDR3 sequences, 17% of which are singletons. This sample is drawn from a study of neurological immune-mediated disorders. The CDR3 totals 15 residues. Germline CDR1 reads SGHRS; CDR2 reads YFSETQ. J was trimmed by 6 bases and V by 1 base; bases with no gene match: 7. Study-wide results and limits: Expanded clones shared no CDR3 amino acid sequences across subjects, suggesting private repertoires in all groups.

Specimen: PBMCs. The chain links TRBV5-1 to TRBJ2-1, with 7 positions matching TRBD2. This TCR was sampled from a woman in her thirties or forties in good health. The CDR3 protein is CASSLSGEVGNEQFF. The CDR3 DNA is TGCGCCAGCAGCTTGAGCGGGGAGGTAGGCAATGAGCAGTTCTTC.